The 5 T cell receptor beta chains in this list originate from one sample, sequenced in a study of blood T cell repertoires in COVID-19. TCRdb's table, derived via immunoSEQ multiplex PCR, lists solely in-frame clones and lacks some. Here the sample spans about 86,000 clones, roughly four fifths being singletons. The sequencing sample was made of peripheral blood. Receptors were obtained from a woman older than 75 with acute or convalescent COVID-19.

V and J are TRBV3-1 (or the pseudogene TRBV3-2) and TRBJ2-1; 7 bases map to TRBD1. In germline, CDR1 is LGHDT, CDR2 YNNKEL (reference sequence). Germline trimming cut 3 bases from V and 5 bases from J; bases unmatched to any gene: 16. CDR3 length: 18 residues. CDR3 amino acids: CASSQRGLRRRTDNEQFF. The CDR3 nucleotides read TGTGCCAGCAGCCAGAGGGGGCTGCGTCGGCGGACGGACAATGAGCAGTTCTTC.

This chain links TRBV6-5 with TRBJ2-1, with a tentative D call TRBD1 (5 bases). V was pared by 6 bases and J by 1 base, with 13 bases between. This CDR3 is 15 amino acids long. CDR1 and CDR2 (germline): MNHEY, SVGAGI. This CDR3 is CASSLGQGSYNEQFF. The CDR3 DNA follows: TGTGCCAGCAGCCTCGGGCAGGGTTCCTACAATGAGCAGTTCTTC.

The chain couples TRBV2 to TRBJ1-4; D may be TRBD1 (5 bases). Germline V gene data show CDR1 as SNHLY and CDR2 as FYNNEI. V was clipped by 8 bases and J by 8 bases, with 15 bases between them. The CDR3 sequence is 13 residues long. CDR3 loop: CASGSGHQEKLFF. The CDR3 DNA sequence: TGTGCCAGCGGTTCTGGACACCAAGAAAAACTGTTTTTT.

J is TRBJ2-5 and V is TRBV3-1 (or the pseudogene TRBV3-2); 8 bases align to TRBD2. J gave up 3 bases and V 6 bases, and 12 bases lay outside the gene matches. This CDR3 spans 16 amino acids. CDR1 is LGHDT and CDR2 is YNNKEL in the germline V gene (reference sequence). The CDR3 loop is CASSQARGGPKETQYF. The DNA for the CDR3 is TGTGCCAGCAGTCAGGCACGCGGGGGGCCGAAAGAGACCCAGTACTTC.

The CDR3 nucleotides read TGTGCCAGCAGCCATAGCGGGGTCAGCTCCTACGAGCAGTACTTC. It is translated as CASSHSGVSSYEQYF. The genes are TRBV28 and TRBJ2-7; 8 bases are shared with TRBD2. CDR1 is MDHEN, CDR2 SYDVKM, per germline. This CDR3 has 15 residues. V was pared by 6 bases and J by 0 bases, with 7 bases of the junction left unmatched.